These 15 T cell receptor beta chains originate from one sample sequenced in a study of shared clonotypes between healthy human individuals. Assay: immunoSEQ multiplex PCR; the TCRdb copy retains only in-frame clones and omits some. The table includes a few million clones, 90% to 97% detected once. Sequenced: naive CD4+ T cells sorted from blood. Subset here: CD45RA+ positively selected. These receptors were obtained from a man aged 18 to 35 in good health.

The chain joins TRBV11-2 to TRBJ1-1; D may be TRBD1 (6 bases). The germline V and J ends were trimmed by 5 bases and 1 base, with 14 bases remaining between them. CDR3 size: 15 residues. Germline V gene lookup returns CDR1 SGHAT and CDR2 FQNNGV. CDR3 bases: TGTGCCAGCAGCAAACAGGGAACTGCGAACACTGAAGCTTTCTTT. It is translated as CASSKQGTANTEAFF.

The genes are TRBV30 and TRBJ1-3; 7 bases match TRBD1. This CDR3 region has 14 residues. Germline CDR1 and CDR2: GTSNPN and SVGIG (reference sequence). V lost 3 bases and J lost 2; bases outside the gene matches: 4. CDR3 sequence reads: CAWRLQGPGNTIYF. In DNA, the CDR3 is TGTGCCTGGAGGTTACAGGGGCCTGGAAACACCATATATTTT. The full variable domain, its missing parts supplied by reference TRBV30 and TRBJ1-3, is SQTIHQWPATLVQPVGSPLSLECTVEGTSNPNLYWYRQAAGRGLQLLFYSVGIGQISSEVPQNLSASRPQDRQFILSSKKLLLSDSGFYLCAWRLQGPGNTIYFGEGSWLTVV.

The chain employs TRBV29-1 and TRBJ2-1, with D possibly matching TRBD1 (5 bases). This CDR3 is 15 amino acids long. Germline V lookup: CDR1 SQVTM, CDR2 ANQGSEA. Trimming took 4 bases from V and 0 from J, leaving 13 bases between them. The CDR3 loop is CSVGLGASSYNEQFF. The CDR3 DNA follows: TGCAGCGTTGGATTAGGGGCAAGCTCCTACAATGAGCAGTTCTTC.

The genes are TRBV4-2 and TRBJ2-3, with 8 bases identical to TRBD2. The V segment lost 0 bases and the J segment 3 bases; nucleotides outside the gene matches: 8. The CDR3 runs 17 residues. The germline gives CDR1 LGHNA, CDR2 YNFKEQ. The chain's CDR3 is CASSQDTRGGRTDTQYF. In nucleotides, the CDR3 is TGTGCCAGCAGCCAAGATACCCGGGGGGGCAGGACAGATACGCAGTATTTT.

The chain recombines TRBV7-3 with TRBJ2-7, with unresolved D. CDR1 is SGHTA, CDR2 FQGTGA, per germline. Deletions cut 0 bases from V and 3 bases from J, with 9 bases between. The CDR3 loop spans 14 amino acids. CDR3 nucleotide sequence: TGTGCCAGCAGCTTAACTCACGGCAACTACGAGCAGTACTTC. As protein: CASSLTHGNYEQYF. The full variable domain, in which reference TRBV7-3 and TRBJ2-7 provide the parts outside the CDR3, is GAGVSQTPSNKVTEKGKYVELRCDPISGHTALYWYRQSLGQGPEFLIYFQGTGAADDSGLPNDRFFAVRPEGSVSTLKIQRTERGDSAVYLCASSLTHGNYEQYFGPGTRLTVT.

CDR3 protein: CASSFGITNTGELFF. DNA of the CDR3: TGTGCCAGCAGCTTTGGCATAACGAACACCGGGGAGCTGTTTTTT. V usage is TRBV5-4 and J usage is TRBJ2-2; the D is unclear. The CDR3 is made up of 15 amino acids. The V gene lost 2 bases and the J gene lost 0 bases, with 8 bases spanning the gap. Germline V lookup: CDR1 SGHNT, CDR2 YYREEE (reference sequence).

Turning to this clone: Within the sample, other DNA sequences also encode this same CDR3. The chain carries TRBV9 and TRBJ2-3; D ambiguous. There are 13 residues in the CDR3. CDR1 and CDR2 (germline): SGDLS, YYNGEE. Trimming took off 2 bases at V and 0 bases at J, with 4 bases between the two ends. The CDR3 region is CASSVGSTDTQYF. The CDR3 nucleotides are TGTGCCAGCAGCGTGGGAAGCACAGATACGCAGTATTTT.

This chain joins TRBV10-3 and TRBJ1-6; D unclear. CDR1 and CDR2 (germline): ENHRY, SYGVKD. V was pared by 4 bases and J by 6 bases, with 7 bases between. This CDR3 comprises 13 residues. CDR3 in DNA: TGTGCCATCAGTGTTGGTAGTAATTCACCCCTCCACTTT. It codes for CAISVGSNSPLHF.

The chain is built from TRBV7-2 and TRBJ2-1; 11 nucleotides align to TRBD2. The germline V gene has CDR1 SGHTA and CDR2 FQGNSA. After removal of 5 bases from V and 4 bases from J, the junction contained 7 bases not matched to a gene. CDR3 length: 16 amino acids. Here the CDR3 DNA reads TGTGCCAGCAGCCTAAGGACTAGCGGGCGGTACAATGAGCAGTTCTTC. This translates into CASSLRTSGRYNEQFF.

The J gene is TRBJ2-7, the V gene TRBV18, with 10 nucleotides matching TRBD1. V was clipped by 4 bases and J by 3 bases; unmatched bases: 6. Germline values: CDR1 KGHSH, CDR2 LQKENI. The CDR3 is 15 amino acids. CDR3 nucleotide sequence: TGTGCCAGCTCACTAGGGACAGGGGATCTCTACGAGCAGTACTTC. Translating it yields CASSLGTGDLYEQYF.

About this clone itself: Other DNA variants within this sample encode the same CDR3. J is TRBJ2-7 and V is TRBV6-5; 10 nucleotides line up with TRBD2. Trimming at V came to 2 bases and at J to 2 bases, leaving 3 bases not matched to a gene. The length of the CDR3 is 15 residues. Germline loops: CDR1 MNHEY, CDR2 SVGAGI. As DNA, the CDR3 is TGTGCCAGCAGTTACCGCGGGACTAGCGCCTACGAGCAGTACTTC. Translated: CASSYRGTSAYEQYF.

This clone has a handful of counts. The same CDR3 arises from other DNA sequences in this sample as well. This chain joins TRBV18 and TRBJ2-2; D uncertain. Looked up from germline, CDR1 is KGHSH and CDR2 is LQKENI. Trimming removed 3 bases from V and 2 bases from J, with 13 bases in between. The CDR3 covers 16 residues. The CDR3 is CASSPLGDGNTGELFF. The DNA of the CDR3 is TGTGCCAGCTCACCGCTAGGTGACGGAAACACCGGGGAGCTGTTTTTT.

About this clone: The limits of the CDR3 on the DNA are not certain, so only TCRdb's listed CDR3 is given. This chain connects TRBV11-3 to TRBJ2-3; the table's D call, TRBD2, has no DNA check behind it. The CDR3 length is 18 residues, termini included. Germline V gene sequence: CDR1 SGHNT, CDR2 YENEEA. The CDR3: CASSRFGAGGAPGDTQYF.

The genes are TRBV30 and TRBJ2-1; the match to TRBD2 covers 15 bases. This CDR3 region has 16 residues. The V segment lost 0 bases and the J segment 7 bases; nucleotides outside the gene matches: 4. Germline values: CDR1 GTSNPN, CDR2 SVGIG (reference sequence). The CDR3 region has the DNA TGTGCCTGGAGTGTTTTCGGGACTAGCGGGAGGAATGAGCAGTTCTTC. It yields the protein CAWSVFGTSGRNEQFF.

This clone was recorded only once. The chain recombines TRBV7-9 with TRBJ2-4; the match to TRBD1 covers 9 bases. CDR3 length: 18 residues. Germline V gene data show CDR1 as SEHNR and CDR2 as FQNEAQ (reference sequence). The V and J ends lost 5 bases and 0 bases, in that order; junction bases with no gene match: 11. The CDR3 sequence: CASSPQGALPLAKNIQYF. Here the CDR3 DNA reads TGTGCCAGCAGCCCACAGGGGGCCCTCCCTCTAGCCAAAAACATTCAGTACTTC.